Each of the 26 T cell receptor beta chains below was sequenced from the same sample in a study of blood T cell repertoires in COVID-19 (dated by TCRdb to about 2020). Library prep was done by the immunoSEQ multiplex PCR assay. TCRdb obtained this table from immuneACCESS and retained in-frame rearrangements with V and J assigned. These tables miss some clones; where compared with another copy, unresolved V genes account for less than half of the shortfall, and the remainder is unexplained. This sample holds around 20,000 clones; about 85% were observed only once. Around 7.1% of the sample lies in the top ten. The sample taken for sequencing was peripheral blood. These receptors came from a human donor with active COVID-19. The donor label of this sample is uncertain.

This sequence joins TRBV11-2 and TRBJ2-2; no reliable D call. The germline CDR1 and CDR2 sequences are SGHAT and FQNNGV. V gave up 1 base and J gave up 5 bases, with 8 bases separating them. The CDR3 runs 14 residues. The chain's CDR3 is CASSLVAGTGELFF. The CDR3 bases are TGTGCCAGCAGCTTAGTGGCCGGGACCGGGGAGCTGTTTTTT.

V is TRBV10-3 and J is TRBJ2-2, with 9 bases that match TRBD2. The germline CDR1 and CDR2 sequences are ENHRY and SYGVKD. This CDR3 is built from 14 residues. V lost 11 bases and J lost 10; bases outside the gene matches: 14. The CDR3 loop is CAATPGREGEELFF. The CDR3 region has the DNA TGTGCCGCAACCCCCGGGCGGGAGGGGGAGGAGCTGTTTTTT.

The chain has TRBV30 and TRBJ1-3; no firm D call. Germline V gene sequence: CDR1 GTSNPN, CDR2 SVGIG (reference sequence). V shed 6 bases and J shed 4 bases, with 13 bases lying between them. CDR3 length: 13 amino acids. The DNA for the CDR3 is TGTGCCTGTCGGGAGAACATGGGAAACACCATATATTTT. Translating gives CACRENMGNTIYF.

V gene TRBV29-1 combines with J gene TRBJ2-7, with D perhaps TRBD1 (5 bases). The CDR3 extends over 13 amino acids. Germline CDR1 reads SQVTM; CDR2 reads ANQGSEA. V was trimmed by 3 bases and J by 3 bases, leaving 12 bases between them. In DNA form, the CDR3 reads TGCAGCGTTGATATTCAAGGGGTCTACGAGCAGTACTTC. As protein: CSVDIQGVYEQYF.

The V gene is TRBV5-6, the J gene TRBJ1-6; D is possibly TRBD1 (5 bases). The V and J ends lost 4 bases and 11 bases respectively, with 22 bases between them. There are 16 residues in the CDR3. The germline V gene has CDR1 SGHDT and CDR2 YYEEEE. The CDR3 loop reads CASSTKRSPGQAPLHF. As DNA, the CDR3 is TGTGCCAGCAGCACGAAGAGGAGTCCAGGACAAGCACCCCTCCACTTT.

The chain employs TRBV11-3 and TRBJ2-7; the match to TRBD2 covers 8 bases. The germline gives CDR1 SGHNT, CDR2 YENEEA. Unmatched junction bases numbered 4, after V lost 3 bases and J lost 3 bases. This CDR3 spans 14 amino acids. The CDR3 nucleotides read TGTGCCAGCAGCTTGACTAGCGCCTACTACGAGCAGTACTTC. Amino acids: CASSLTSAYYEQYF.

This clone was found once. The V call is TRBV27, the J call TRBJ2-2; possible D gene TRBD1, 7 bases. CDR3 size: 18 residues. The V end was cut by 5 bases, the J end by 1 base, with 20 bases between. Germline values: CDR1 MNHEY, CDR2 SMNVEV (reference sequence). In DNA form, the CDR3 reads TGTGCCAGCAGTCCATATTTCGCGGGACAGTTGAACACCGGGGAGCTGTTTTTT. Encoded protein: CASSPYFAGQLNTGELFF.

The count of this clone is one. This chain connects TRBV7-2 to TRBJ1-5; possible D gene TRBD1, 5 bases. Germline V CDR1 and CDR2: SGHTA, FQGNSA. Trimming pared 5 bases from V and 0 bases from J, leaving 11 bases between. This CDR3 contains 15 residues. CDR3 in amino acids: CASSAQGYSNQPQHF. DNA of the CDR3: TGTGCCAGCAGCGCGCAGGGCTATAGCAATCAGCCCCAGCATTTT.

The genes are TRBV7-3 and TRBJ1-2; 9 bases agree with TRBD1. This CDR3 spans 15 amino acids. V was clipped by 1 base and J by 6 bases; unmatched bases: 6. CDR1 is SGHTA and CDR2 is FQGTGA in the germline V gene. CDR3: CASSLIPGTGNGYTF. The CDR3 DNA sequence: TGTGCCAGCAGCTTAATTCCCGGGACAGGGAATGGCTACACCTTC.

In DNA form, the CDR3 reads TGTGCCACCTGGATAGCGGGAGGGGAGAGAGATACGCAGTATTTT. The encoded protein is CATWIAGGERDTQYF. This chain connects TRBV10-3 to TRBJ2-3; 11 nucleotides match TRBD2. Germline V gene sequence: CDR1 ENHRY, CDR2 SYGVKD. With 10 bases clipped from V and 5 bases from J, the junction kept 11 bases outside the gene matches. The length of the CDR3 is 15 residues.

V and J are TRBV15 and TRBJ2-7; 12 nucleotides align to TRBD2. From germline, CDR1 is LNHNV and CDR2 YYDKDF (reference sequence). V dropped 4 bases and J dropped 7; count of bases not matched to a gene: 11. This CDR3 is built from 16 residues. The CDR3 sequence is CATSTRLAGAAVEQYF. The CDR3 region has the DNA TGTGCCACCAGCACTAGACTAGCGGGAGCCGCCGTAGAGCAGTACTTC. The complete variable domain, with remaining parts taken from reference TRBV15 and TRBJ2-7, reads DAMVIQNPRYQVTQFGKPVTLSCSQTLNHNVMYWYQQKSSQAPKLLFHYYDKDFNNEADTPDNFQSRRPNTSFCFLDIRSPGLGDTAMYLCATSTRLAGAAVEQYFGPGTRLTVT.

J is TRBJ1-6 and V is TRBV6-1; 8 bases line up with TRBD1. Germline CDR1 MNHNS, CDR2 SASEGT. V shed 2 bases, J shed 10 bases, and the junction held 7 bases outside the gene matches. The CDR3 is 15 residues long. CDR3 loop: CASSENRAGGSPLHF. Written as DNA, the CDR3 is TGTGCCAGCAGTGAAAATCGGGCAGGGGGCTCACCCCTCCACTTT.

This rearrangement joins TRBV5-1 to TRBJ2-2; possibly TRBD1 for D (5 bases). Germline CDR1 is SGHRS and CDR2 is YFSETQ. The V gene lost 6 bases and the J gene lost 8 bases, with 20 bases spanning the gap. CDR3 length: 15 residues. CDR3 amino acids: CASTSRQGGRGELFF. The CDR3, as DNA: TGCGCCAGCACGTCCAGGCAGGGCGGAAGGGGGGAGCTGTTTTTT.

The V and J genes are TRBV5-4 and TRBJ2-3; 9 nucleotides agree with TRBD2. Germline V gene lookup returns CDR1 SGHNT and CDR2 YYREEE (reference sequence). The length of the CDR3 is 14 residues. J gave up 1 base and V 4 bases, and 1 base lay outside the gene matches. Written as DNA, the CDR3 is TGTGCCAGCAGCCGGACTAGCGGCACAGATACGCAGTATTTT. Its protein product is CASSRTSGTDTQYF.

Here the CDR3 DNA reads TGTGCCAGCAGCCTGACTGACAGGGGAGGGACAGATACGCAGTATTTT. This encodes CASSLTDRGGTDTQYF. The V call is TRBV7-2, the J call TRBJ2-3; possible D gene TRBD1, 8 bases. CDR1 is SGHTA, CDR2 FQGNSA, per germline. This CDR3 is built from 16 residues. Trimming shortened V by 5 bases and J by 3 bases, and 18 bases separated the two germline ends.

This clone was seen a single time. V and J are TRBV5-4 and TRBJ2-5, with D maybe TRBD2 (6 bases). This CDR3 spans 14 amino acids. V lost 3 bases, J lost 0 bases, and 9 bases lay in between. Germline-derived CDR1 and CDR2 are SGHNT and YYREEE (reference sequence). The CDR3 is CASSSLANQETQYF. CDR3 DNA sequence: TGTGCCAGCAGCTCGCTAGCGAACCAAGAGACCCAGTACTTC.

The chain is built from TRBV11-3 and TRBJ2-3; D might be TRBD2 (5 bases). Germline lookup yields CDR1 SGHNT and CDR2 YENEEA. Trimming removed 1 base at V and 1 base at J, with 15 bases between. The CDR3 sequence is 17 residues long. The CDR3, as DNA: TGTGCCAGCAGCTTAGGAGTCCTAGCCGTGGGCACAGATACGCAGTATTTT. As protein: CASSLGVLAVGTDTQYF.

The sample holds a few counts of this clone. The chain employs TRBV7-7 and TRBJ2-7; 8 bases are a match to TRBD2. The CDR3 contains 18 residues. Germline V CDR1 and CDR2: SSHAT, FNYEAQ (reference sequence). CDR3 DNA: TGTGCTAGCTCAACGCCAGCGGGAGTTGGGAGGAAAAGAAACGAGCAGTACTTC. Translation: CASSTPAGVGRKRNEQYF.

This clone occurred once. It is unclear where the CDR3 begins or ends on the DNA, so no DNA is shown, and the CDR3 is as TCRdb lists it. Here the CDR3 reads CASSYTFGTGFDNEQFF. The V gene is TRBV11-2, the J gene TRBJ2-1; TRBD1, the table's D call, lacks a check against the DNA. Termini included, the CDR3 measures 17 amino acids. Germline V gives CDR1 SGHAT, CDR2 FQNNGV.

This chain links TRBV12-5 with TRBJ2-4, with D possibly TRBD2 on 6 matching bases. V was shortened by 7 bases and J by 0 bases, with 10 bases between the two germline ends. The CDR3 loop spans 14 amino acids. In germline, CDR1 is LGHNT, CDR2 FRNRAP. The CDR3 nucleotides read TGTGCTAGTGCAGAACTAGCAGCCAAAAACATTCAGTACTTC. Its translation: CASAELAAKNIQYF.

V is TRBV6-6 and J is TRBJ2-3; TRBD2 is a possible D gene (6 bases). Germline CDR1 is MNHNY and CDR2 is SVGAGI (reference sequence). Between the trimmed V and J ends, which lost 5 bases and 14 bases, there was a span of 17 bases. The CDR3 totals 12 residues. The CDR3 nucleotides are TGTGCCAGCAGTCAGAGCCTCAGCGGGCCGTATTTT. Its translation is CASSQSLSGPYF.

CDR3 residues: CASSELATGGNEQFF. CDR3 DNA: TGTGCCAGCAGTGAGCTCGCGACAGGGGGCAATGAGCAGTTCTTC. The rearrangement links TRBV2 to TRBJ2-1; TRBD1 agrees at 9 bases. Germline-derived CDR1 and CDR2 are SNHLY and FYNNEI. Unmatched junction bases numbered 6, after V lost 3 bases and J lost 6 bases. The CDR3 has 15 amino acids.

The rearrangement links TRBV7-9 to TRBJ2-7, with 7 bases that match TRBD1. V was pared by 5 bases and J by 1 base, with 8 bases of the junction left unmatched. Germline lookup yields CDR1 SEHNR and CDR2 FQNEAQ (reference sequence). The CDR3 has 15 amino acids. The CDR3 sequence: CASSLQTGLSYEQYF. CDR3 nucleotide sequence: TGTGCCAGCAGCCTCCAGACAGGGCTGTCCTACGAGCAGTACTTC.

The V and J genes are TRBV6-5 and TRBJ2-2, with no clear D. The V and J ends lost 7 bases and 1 base respectively, with 7 bases between them. CDR3 length: 13 amino acids. The germline CDR1 and CDR2 sequences are MNHEY and SVGAGI. Here the CDR3 reads CASMAQNTGELFF. CDR3 bases: TGTGCCAGCATGGCCCAGAACACCGGGGAGCTGTTTTTT.

This clone is a singleton in its sample. This chain uses TRBV9 with TRBJ1-3; no reliable D call. The V end lost 0 bases, the J end lost 0 bases, and 7 bases lay between the germline ends. The germline V gene has CDR1 SGDLS and CDR2 YYNGEE. CDR3 size: 15 residues. The CDR3 nucleotides read TGTGCCAGCAGCGTAGCTGCGGTCTCTGGAAACACCATATATTTT. Translating gives CASSVAAVSGNTIYF.

This chain connects TRBV20-1 to TRBJ2-7, with D perhaps TRBD2 (5 bases). Germline CDR1 and CDR2: DFQATT and SNEGSKA (reference sequence). Between the trimmed V and J ends, which lost 5 bases and 6 bases, there was a span of 11 bases. The CDR3 consists of 11 residues. The CDR3 spells CSARTDGEQYF. The CDR3 DNA reads as TGCAGTGCTCGGACTGATGGCGAGCAGTACTTC.